A single sample is the source of the 20 T cell receptor beta chains below, sequenced in a study of blood T cells in healthy people across ages. Primed by a sample-barcoded 5' primer and a J-beta primer mix, a second PCR proceeded for 7 to 11 cycles. TCRdb re-derived calls from the 5' RACE reads in MiXCR, one entry per CDR3 protein. The table has approximately 1.5 million distinct CDR3 sequences, about 35% seen once; the top ten hold approximately 10%. Sequenced input: blood. The receptors were sampled from a young woman in good health.

A remark on this clonotype: At one end the junction does not follow the germline gene, possibly because of a read error. The chain is built from TRBV5-5 and TRBJ2-1; D is ambiguous. Per germline, CDR1 SGHKS and CDR2 YYEKEE (reference sequence). The CDR3 has 15 amino acids. This CDR3 reads CVSRLGIQLNNEQFF. In DNA, the CDR3 is TGTGTCAGCAGATTAGGGATCCAGCTAAACAATGAGCAGTTCTTC.

CDR3 nucleotides: TGTGCCAGCAGTTTAGGCCTCCAGACTGAAGCTTTCTTT. Residues: CASSLGLQTEAFF. The rearrangement links TRBV27 to TRBJ1-1; D is ambiguous. Trimming left V 2 bases short and J 5 bases short, with 9 bases between. The germline V gene has CDR1 MNHEY and CDR2 SMNVEV (reference sequence). This CDR3 is built from 13 residues.

This clonotype was observed once. The genes are TRBV7-9 and TRBJ2-3, with D perhaps TRBD2 (5 bases). Trimming removed 5 bases at V and 1 base at J, with 13 bases between. This CDR3 comprises 15 residues. The V gene's germline CDR1 is SEHNR and CDR2 FQNEAQ (reference sequence). The CDR3 region is CASSPDILGTDTQYF. The CDR3, as DNA: TGTGCCAGCAGCCCCGATATACTAGGCACAGATACGCAGTATTTT.

This clonotype has just a few counts. This sequence joins TRBV5-6 and TRBJ1-1; tentatively, D is TRBD1 (5 bases). Trimming cost V 3 bases and J 8 bases, with 14 bases left between them. This CDR3 contains 13 residues. Germline-derived CDR1 and CDR2 are SGHDT and YYEEEE. Here the CDR3 DNA reads TGTGCCAGCAGCTCGCAGGGAATCACCGAAGCTTTCTTT. Its translation: CASSSQGITEAFF.

Concerning this clonotype: A much bigger clone sits one base away, suggesting this may be a read error. J is TRBJ2-1 and V is TRBV20-1; D is ambiguous. The ends were cut back, 0 bases at V and 13 bases at J, with 19 bases in the middle. There are 14 residues in the CDR3. Germline loops: CDR1 DFQATT, CDR2 SNEGSKA (reference sequence). The CDR3 is CSARERRMLETQFF. The CDR3 nucleotides are TGCAGTGCTAGAGAGCGGCGGATGTTGGAGACCCAGTTCTTC.

This clonotype was found a few times. J is TRBJ1-1 and V is TRBV7-2, with D perhaps matching TRBD1 (5 bases). Per germline, CDR1 SGHTA and CDR2 FQGNSA. This CDR3 comprises 13 residues. Trimming pared 1 base from V and 6 bases from J, leaving 9 bases between. The DNA of the CDR3 is TGTGCCAGCAGCTTAGTAGGGGTTGCTGAAGCTTTCTTT. Translating it yields CASSLVGVAEAFF.

As concerns this clonotype: Relative to the germline gene, one junction end is altered; a read error may explain this. The V gene is TRBV20-1, the J gene TRBJ1-4; tentatively, D is TRBD1 (6 bases). The CDR3 covers 15 residues. Per the germline V gene, CDR1 is DFQATT and CDR2 is SNEGSKA (reference sequence). The chain's CDR3 is CSAREYRAFNERLFF. CDR3 nucleotides: TGCAGTGCTAGAGAATACAGGGCCTTCAATGAAAGACTGTTTTTT.

This clonotype was detected only a few times. The genes are TRBV7-9 and TRBJ2-2; no clear D. The V end was cut by 7 bases, the J end by 3 bases, with 6 bases between. Germline CDR1 reads SEHNR; CDR2 reads FQNEAQ (reference sequence). This CDR3 has 12 amino acids. CDR3 sequence: CASTWDTGELFF. CDR3 coding DNA: TGTGCCAGCACTTGGGACACCGGGGAGCTGTTTTTT.

This clonotype was counted between two and nine times. The chain recombines TRBV20-1 with TRBJ2-5; 10 bases line up with TRBD2. Germline lookup yields CDR1 DFQATT and CDR2 SNEGSKA (reference sequence). The CDR3 covers 14 residues. V trimming: 3 bases; J trimming: 7 bases; junction bases outside the gene matches: 8. CDR3 amino acids: CSARRLAGEATQYF. In DNA, the CDR3 is TGCAGTGCTAGGAGGCTAGCGGGGGAGGCGACCCAGTACTTC.

This clonotype was seen repeatedly, ten times or more. This chain uses TRBV7-8 with TRBJ2-7; 13 bases are shared with TRBD2. The CDR3 sequence is 16 residues long. V was clipped by 1 base and J by 9 bases; unmatched bases: 9. Germline CDR1 reads SGHVS; CDR2 reads FQNEAQ. The chain's CDR3 is CASSLVAGTSGKGQYF. The CDR3 DNA follows: TGTGCCAGCAGCTTAGTCGCAGGGACTAGCGGGAAGGGGCAGTACTTC.

This chain uses TRBV2 with TRBJ1-2; D is perhaps TRBD1 (5 bases). CDR1 and CDR2 (germline): SNHLY, FYNNEI. The germline V and J ends were trimmed by 6 bases and 7 bases, with 12 bases remaining between them. The CDR3 is 12 residues long. The CDR3, as DNA: TGTGCCAGCAGGGACATAACGGGTGGCTACACCTTC. Its protein is CASRDITGGYTF.

DNA for the CDR3: TGTGCCAGCAGCTTCCCCCCACGACCAGACAGGGGCGAGCAGTACTTC. Protein: CASSFPPRPDRGEQYF. The chain employs TRBV7-3 and TRBJ2-7, with 8 bases identical to TRBD1. CDR3 size: 16 residues. The germline gives CDR1 SGHTA, CDR2 FQGTGA. The trim removed 3 bases at V and 6 bases at J, leaving 13 bases unmatched.

This chain uses TRBV15 with TRBJ2-7, with 8 bases fitting TRBD2. The trim removed 5 bases at V and 2 bases at J, leaving 11 bases unmatched. The CDR3 runs 16 residues. The V gene's germline CDR1 is LNHNV and CDR2 YYDKDF (reference sequence). In nucleotides, the CDR3 is TGTGCCACCAGCTCTCCTCGGGAGGGGGTTACCTACGAGCAGTACTTC. Its translation: CATSSPREGVTYEQYF.

V gene TRBV9 combines with J gene TRBJ2-7, with 11 bases matching TRBD2. Germline V gene sequence: CDR1 SGDLS, CDR2 YYNGEE. CDR3 length: 16 amino acids. J gave up 2 bases and V 4 bases, and 8 bases lay outside the gene matches. For the CDR3, the DNA is TGTGCCAGCAGCCCGCAGGAACTAGCGGGAGCCTACGAGCAGTACTTC. It specifies CASSPQELAGAYEQYF.

Regarding this clonotype: It may be a read error: a sequence one base away is much more abundant. The J gene is TRBJ2-6, the V gene TRBV6-5; D possibly corresponds to TRBD2 (6 bases). This CDR3 has 17 residues. V lost 2 bases and J lost 0, with 11 bases in between. Germline-derived CDR1 and CDR2 are MNHEY and SVGAGI. This CDR3 is CASSYGGASSGANVLTF. DNA of the CDR3: TGTGCCAGCAGTTACGGCGGGGCTAGCTCTGGGGCCAACGTCCTGACTTTC.

This clonotype was detected ten times or more. This chain joins TRBV20-1 and TRBJ2-5; the D gene is possibly TRBD1 (5 bases). Germline V gene lookup returns CDR1 DFQATT and CDR2 SNEGSKA (reference sequence). This CDR3 spans 13 amino acids. V lost 4 bases to trimming and J lost 4 bases, with 13 bases between them. CDR3 sequence reads: CSATDSGSETQYF. The CDR3 DNA follows: TGCAGTGCTACTGACAGTGGGTCAGAGACCCAGTACTTC.

This clonotype was counted between two and nine times. The chain links TRBV15 to TRBJ2-1; TRBD2 agrees at 10 bases. CDR1 is LNHNV and CDR2 is YYDKDF in the germline V gene (reference sequence). Trimming cost V 3 bases and J 6 bases; bases outside gene matches: 8. The CDR3 length is 16 residues. CDR3 sequence reads: CATSRVSGRLGNEQFF. The CDR3 bases are TGTGCCACCAGCAGGGTTAGCGGGAGGCTTGGCAATGAGCAGTTCTTC.

Remarks on this clonotype: One end of the junction fails to match germline, which may point to a read error. This chain connects TRBV6-2 or TRBV6-3 to TRBJ2-5; 10 bases fit TRBD2. Per germline, CDR1 MNHEY and CDR2 SVGEGT. The CDR3 is made up of 16 amino acids. The CDR3 is CASSYTLAGVQGTQYF. The CDR3 nucleotides are TGTGCCAGCAGTTATACCCTAGCGGGGGTACAAGGGACCCAGTACTTC.

J is TRBJ2-2 and V is TRBV4-1, with TRBD1 matching 9 bases. Losses at the gene ends were 2 bases for V and 7 bases for J; bases not matched to a gene: 2. The CDR3 is made up of 14 amino acids. CDR1 and CDR2 from the germline V gene are MGHRA and YSYEKL. The CDR3 is CASSQTGGFGELFF. Here the CDR3 DNA reads TGCGCCAGCAGCCAAACAGGGGGCTTCGGGGAGCTGTTTTTT.

This clonotype was seen at least ten times. This chain joins TRBV20-1 and TRBJ2-5, with D tentatively TRBD2 (5 bases). Germline V gene lookup returns CDR1 DFQATT and CDR2 SNEGSKA (reference sequence). The CDR3 is made up of 14 amino acids. V was clipped by 5 bases and J by 1 base, with 14 bases between them. The CDR3 nucleotides read TGCAGTGCTGCCCCCCCAGCGGTCCAAGAGACCCAGTACTTC. This translates into CSAAPPAVQETQYF.